This record concerns one TCR beta chain sequence. CDR1 and CDR2 from the germline V gene are SNHLY and FYNNEI. With 5 bases removed from V and 6 bases from J, the gap between germline ends came to 10 bases. The CDR3 is made up of 12 amino acids. This sample is drawn from a study of blood T cell repertoires in COVID-19. Profiling relied on immunoSEQ multiplex PCR, and the TCRdb table lists in-frame clones only, not all of them. The sample lists hundreds of thousands of clones; 90% were seen once. The clonotype comes from a man aged 60-69 years who had recovered from COVID-19. Sequences were obtained from PBMCs or T cells enriched from blood (not recorded which). J is TRBJ1-2 and V is TRBV2; D is perhaps TRBD1 (5 bases). This CDR3 reads CASSLDRNGYTF. The CDR3 DNA reads TGTGCCAGCAGTCTTGACAGAAATGGCTACACCTTC.